This is a list of T cell receptor beta chains from one sample in a study of blood T cell repertoires in COVID-19. Here immunoSEQ multiplex PCR was the method, and the copy in TCRdb shows in-frame clones only, minus some. The table lists around 300,000 clones, around 90% of them singletons. Sample: PBMCs or T cells enriched from blood (not recorded which). Receptors originate from a man aged 25 to 40 who had recovered from COVID-19. The CDR3 runs from the conserved cysteine through the conserved F or W. D genes are given only for firm matches. For some rows the clone size is stated as once, few or many, or as a class when expanded; others skip it.

D	size	V	J	DNA	CDR3
.	.	TRBV7-9	TRBJ2-5	TGTGCCAGCAGCACAACGATCTGGGCGTCCCAGTACTTC	CASSTTIWASQYF
TRBD1	.	TRBV25-1	TRBJ1-1	TGTGCCAGCAGACAGGGGGCGGGCACTGAAGCTTTCTTT	CASRQGAGTEAFF
TRBD2	.	TRBV5-1	TRBJ2-5	TGCGCCAGCAGCTTGGAGGCTAGCGGGGGCGGGGAGACCCAGTACTTC	CASSLEASGGGETQYF
.	.	TRBV4-1	TRBJ2-1	TGCGCCAGCAGCCACCTAGCGGAAGGGGGCAATGAGCAGTTCTTC	CASSHLAEGGNEQFF
TRBD1	.	TRBV7-9	TRBJ2-7	TGTGCCAGCAGCTGGGACAGCCCCTACGAGCAGTACTTC	CASSWDSPYEQYF
.	.	TRBV28	TRBJ2-1	TGTGCCAGCAGTCTTCCCGCGACAAACCATGAGCAGTTCTTC	CASSLPATNHEQFF
TRBD2	once	TRBV27	TRBJ2-3	TGTGCCAGCAGTTTAGGGGGACTAGCGGGTGATACGCAGTATTTT	CASSLGGLAGDTQYF
.	.	TRBV3-1/TRBV3-2	TRBJ1-3	TGTGCCAGCAGTGGCTTCTGGGGGGCTGGAAACACCATATATTTT	CASSGFWGAGNTIYF
TRBD2	once	TRBV9	TRBJ2-7	TGTGCCAGCAGCCCGGGGGGGAGCGGGTTCAACGAGCAGTACTTC	CASSPGGSGFNEQYF
TRBD1	.	TRBV27	TRBJ1-1	TGTGCCAGCAGTTTGACAGGGGAGGGCACTGAAGCTTTCTTT	CASSLTGEGTEAFF
TRBD1	.	TRBV12-3/TRBV12-4	TRBJ1-2	TGTGCCATACAGGGGGGGCGGAGCGGCTACACCTTC	CAIQGGRSGYTF
.	.	TRBV28	TRBJ2-7	TGTGCCAGCAGTTTTCCTTCCTACGAGCAGTACTTC	CASSFPSYEQYF
.	.	TRBV12-3/TRBV12-4	TRBJ1-1	TGTGCCAGCAGTCCGACACCTCGCGCAGCTTTCTTT	CASSPTPRAAFF
TRBD2	once	TRBV30	TRBJ2-3	TGTGCCTGGAGTGCGAGCGGGGGGACAGATACGCAGTATTTT	CAWSASGGTDTQYF
TRBD1	.	TRBV29-1	TRBJ1-1	TGCAGCGTCACGCCGGGACAGGGGTTGTACACTGAAGCTTTCTTT	CSVTPGQGLYTEAFF
TRBD2	.	TRBV5-6	TRBJ2-5	TGTGCCAGCAGCTTCCCCCCGGGGGGGAAAGAGACCCAGTACTTC	CASSFPPGGKETQYF
TRBD2	.	TRBV10-3	TRBJ2-2	TGTGCCATCAGGCCCGGACTAGCGGGGGGTCCGAACACCGGGGAGCTGTTTTTT	CAIRPGLAGGPNTGELFF
TRBD1	.	TRBV10-3	TRBJ1-3	TGTGCCATCAGGACAGGGCCCGGAAACACCATATATTTT	CAIRTGPGNTIYF
TRBD2	.	TRBV7-2	TRBJ2-3	TGTGCCAGCAGCTATAGCGGGGCGAGCACAGATACGCAGTATTTT	CASSYSGASTDTQYF
.	.	TRBV6-7	TRBJ2-7	TGTGCCAGCAGCCAGACATGGGTACTCTCCTACGAGCAGTACTTC	CASSQTWVLSYEQYF
TRBD1	.	TRBV13	TRBJ1-1	TGTGCCAGCAGCTCCAGGGGTAACAGGGGAGAAGCTTTCTTT	CASSSRGNRGEAFF
.	.	TRBV2	TRBJ2-4	TGTGCCAGCAGTGGAACAGGGAACATTCAGTACTTC	CASSGTGNIQYF
TRBD2	.	TRBV28	TRBJ2-7	TGTGCCAGCAGCATAGCGGGGGGGCTAGGCTACGAGCAGTACTTC	CASSIAGGLGYEQYF
.	.	TRBV7-9	TRBJ1-1	TGTGCCAGCAGCTTCACCGGGACAGAAGCTTTCTTT	CASSFTGTEAFF
.	.	TRBV30	TRBJ2-7	TGTGCCTGGAGTGTCGGAGGGTCCCTCTACGAGCAGTACTTC	CAWSVGGSLYEQYF
.	.	TRBV12-3/TRBV12-4	TRBJ1-1	TGTGCCAGCAGTACGGGGAGACGCGGGGCTTTCTTT	CASSTGRRGAFF
TRBD1	.	TRBV18	TRBJ2-5	TGTGCCAGCTCACCCGGGACAGGGCACGAAGAGACCCAGTACTTC	CASSPGTGHEETQYF
TRBD2	.	TRBV7-2	TRBJ2-7	TGTGCCAGCAGCCCACAAGCCGGGACTAGCGTCGACGAGCAGTACTTC	CASSPQAGTSVDEQYF
.	.	TRBV11-2	TRBJ1-6	TGTGCCAGCAGCTTAGGGAGCTCCTATAATTCACCCCTCCACTTT	CASSLGSSYNSPLHF
TRBD2	.	TRBV28	TRBJ2-2	TGTGCCAGCAGTTTAATTCAGGCGGGGGGGCCGGACGGGGAGCTGTTTTTT	CASSLIQAGGPDGELFF
.	.	TRBV19	TRBJ2-3	TGTGCCAGTAGTCGGTCGGGGAGCACAGATACGCAGTATTTT	CASSRSGSTDTQYF